The following is a T cell receptor (beta chain) sequence with its context. Assay: immunoSEQ multiplex PCR; the TCRdb copy retains only in-frame clones and omits some. The sample includes approximately 94,000 clones, roughly nine tenths of them seen just once. This sample was taken from a study of control samples from healthy donors and cancer patients. Germline lookup yields CDR1 LGHDT and CDR2 YNNKEL (reference sequence). The CDR3 covers 12 residues. V lost 1 base, J lost 9 bases, and 4 bases lay in between. The receptor's source is a woman aged 45-59 years in good health. This chain joins TRBV3-1 (or the pseudogene TRBV3-2) and TRBJ1-6; D is unresolved. Sequenced input: blood. Here the CDR3 reads CASSQAPSPLHF. CDR3 coding DNA: TGTGCCAGCAGCCAAGCTCCTTCACCCCTCCACTTT.